The rows below give T cell receptor beta chains drawn from one sample of a study of T cell responses to AZD1222 COVID-19 vaccine. Method: immunoSEQ multiplex PCR; TCRdb's copy keeps in-frame clones and lacks some. Altogether approximately 24,000 clones are present, about 90% being singletons, with the ten largest covering less than 3%. This sample comprised peripheral blood, obtained 28 days after the second AZD1222 dose. These receptors all stem from an adult who received the AZD1222 COVID-19 vaccine. CDR3s include the opening cysteine and the closing phenylalanine or tryptophan. The order of the fields is D gene, V gene, clone size, J gene, CDR3 protein, CDR3 DNA. A D gene is named only where the DNA matches it firmly. Where a row states a size, it is once, few, many or the class of an expanded clone; other rows omit it.

>TRBD1|TRBV12-5|-|TRBJ2-7
CASGPHNRGFQLPYSYEQYF
TGTGCTAGTGGTCCCCACAACAGGGGTTTTCAGTTACCGTACTCCTACGAGCAGTACTTC
>-|TRBV6-5|few|TRBJ2-2
CATEGGHGGELFF
TGTGCCACCGAGGGGGGGCATGGCGGGGAGCTGTTTTTT
>TRBD1|TRBV2|once|TRBJ1-5
CASTGQGAHNQPQHF
TGTGCCAGCACTGGACAGGGAGCCCACAATCAGCCCCAGCATTTT
>-|TRBV3-1/TRBV3-2|-|TRBJ2-1
CASSQVWTGYNEQFF
TGTGCCAGCAGCCAAGTTTGGACTGGCTACAATGAGCAGTTCTTC
>-|TRBV3-1/TRBV3-2|-|TRBJ1-2
CASSQDGTGYGGYTF
TGTGCCAGCAGCCAAGACGGGACCGGGTATGGTGGCTACACCTTC
>TRBD1|TRBV2|-|TRBJ2-7
CASSLGTGERGSPYEQYF
TGTGCCAGCAGTCTAGGGACAGGGGAAAGGGGATCGCCTTACGAGCAGTACTTC
>-|TRBV29-1|-|TRBJ2-3
CSGYNRESDTQYF
TGCAGCGGATACAACAGGGAGTCAGATACGCAGTATTTT
>TRBD1|TRBV6-5|once|TRBJ1-2
CASSTRTGGGYTF
TGTGCCAGCAGTACTCGGACAGGGGGCGGCTACACCTTC
>-|TRBV5-1|-|TRBJ2-3
CASVISQGRTDTQYF
TGCGCCAGCGTTATTTCTCAGGGTCGCACAGATACGCAGTATTTT
>TRBD2|TRBV28|-|TRBJ2-3
CAILSGGQPTTQYF
TGTGCCATCCTTAGCGGGGGGCAACCTACTACGCAGTATTTT
>TRBD1|TRBV27|-|TRBJ1-2
CASRSTGGHGYTF
TGTGCCAGCAGGTCGACAGGGGGCCATGGCTACACCTTC
>TRBD2|TRBV6-2/TRBV6-3|few|TRBJ2-1
CASSYDASGGYEQFF
TGTGCCAGCAGTTACGACGCTAGCGGGGGCTATGAGCAGTTCTTC
>TRBD1|TRBV2|-|TRBJ1-5
CASSGQGLGQPQHF
TGTGCCAGCAGCGGACAGGGGCTGGGTCAGCCCCAGCATTTT
>-|TRBV19|-|TRBJ1-1
CASSIDRNTEAFF
TGTGCCAGTAGTATTGATAGGAACACTGAAGCTTTCTTT
>-|TRBV4-3|-|TRBJ1-4
CASNPVELATNEKLFF
TGCGCCAGCAATCCCGTTGAGCTGGCAACTAATGAAAAACTGTTTTTT
>-|TRBV3-1/TRBV3-2|-|TRBJ2-3
CASSPRMTGADTQYF
TGTGCCAGCAGCCCTAGGATGACAGGAGCAGATACGCAGTATTTT
>-|TRBV4-3|few|TRBJ1-6
CASSQEATRVYNSPLHF
TGCGCCAGCAGCCAAGAGGCGACAAGGGTCTATAATTCACCCCTCCACTTT
>TRBD1|TRBV5-6|-|TRBJ2-2
CASSADRGMYTGELFF
TGTGCCAGCAGCGCAGACAGGGGGATGTACACCGGGGAGCTGTTTTTT
>-|TRBV28|-|TRBJ2-1
CASSLKGRMVEQFF
TGTGCCAGCAGTTTAAAGGGCAGGATGGTTGAGCAGTTCTTC
>-|TRBV20-1|-|TRBJ2-4
CSASDRGGENIQYF
TGCAGTGCTAGTGACAGGGGAGGGGAAAACATTCAGTACTTC
>TRBD1|TRBV7-9|-|TRBJ1-4
CASSGDRGDTTNEKLFF
TGTGCCAGCAGCGGCGACAGGGGCGACACAACTAATGAAAAACTGTTTTTT
>-|TRBV6-2/TRBV6-3|-|TRBJ2-7
CASSLEQYEQYF
TGTGCCAGCAGCTTAGAACAATACGAGCAGTACTTC
>-|TRBV2|few|TRBJ2-2
CASSSRVITGELFF
TGTGCCAGCTCGAGCAGGGTCATCACCGGGGAGCTGTTTTTT
>-|TRBV4-1|-|TRBJ2-2
CASSRVANTGELFF
TGCGCCAGCAGCCGAGTCGCGAACACCGGGGAGCTGTTTTTT
>-|TRBV27|-|TRBJ1-2
CASSSPGDYGYTF
TGTGCCAGCAGTTCCCCAGGGGATTATGGCTACACCTTC
>TRBD1|TRBV28|-|TRBJ1-2
CASSLWGGQAPYGYTF
TGTGCCAGCAGTCTCTGGGGGGGACAGGCGCCCTATGGCTACACCTTC
>TRBD1|TRBV6-5|once|TRBJ1-1
CASSNRGKTEAFF
TGTGCCAGCAGCAACAGGGGAAAGACTGAAGCTTTCTTT
>TRBD1|TRBV6-5|-|TRBJ1-4
CASNQGAEKLFF
TGTGCCAGCAATCAGGGGGCGGAAAAACTGTTTTTT
>-|TRBV3-1/TRBV3-2|-|TRBJ2-5
CAREGELGQETQYF
TGTGCCAGGGAAGGGGAACTGGGGCAAGAGACCCAGTACTTC
>TRBD1|TRBV5-1|-|TRBJ2-7
CASGVGDSSYEQYF
TGCGCCAGCGGGGTTGGGGACAGCTCCTACGAGCAGTACTTC
>-|TRBV9|once|TRBJ1-6
CASSVGTANSPLHF
TGTGCCAGCAGCGTAGGGACTGCAAATTCACCCCTCCACTTT
>TRBD2|TRBV6-5|-|TRBJ2-1
CASSRLAGGNNEQFF
TGTGCCAGCAGCCGACTAGCGGGGGGGAATAATGAGCAGTTCTTC
>-|TRBV6-6|-|TRBJ2-7
CASYDRERYEQYF
TGTGCCAGTTACGACAGAGAAAGATACGAGCAGTACTTC
>-|TRBV6-1|-|TRBJ2-7
CASSEATGWEIGYEQYF
TGTGCCAGCAGTGAAGCGACGGGTTGGGAGATCGGCTACGAGCAGTACTTC
>-|TRBV18|-|TRBJ2-5
CASFTGYQETQYF
TGTGCCAGCTTCACAGGATACCAAGAGACCCAGTACTTC
>TRBD1|TRBV5-6|few|TRBJ2-1
CASSLDRGETYNEQFF
TGTGCCAGCAGCTTGGACAGGGGCGAAACCTACAATGAGCAGTTCTTC
>-|TRBV15|-|TRBJ2-7
CATSRRTGTYEQYF
TGTGCCACCAGCAGGAGAACGGGAACCTACGAGCAGTACTTC
>-|TRBV6-2/TRBV6-3|-|TRBJ1-4
CASSYPGGGNEKLFF
TGTGCCAGCAGTTACCCCGGCGGGGGGAATGAAAAACTGTTTTTT
>-|TRBV29-1|-|TRBJ2-1
CSVLLLAEQFF
TGCAGCGTTCTCCTACTCGCGGAGCAGTTCTTC
>-|TRBV6-5|once|TRBJ1-5
CASSYSGHDSNQPQHF
TGTGCCAGCAGTTACTCGGGACACGATAGCAATCAGCCCCAGCATTTT
>-|TRBV15|-|TRBJ2-5
CATSRDNPAAQETQYF
TGTGCCACCAGCAGAGATAATCCAGCGGCACAAGAGACCCAGTACTTC
>TRBD1|TRBV4-3|-|TRBJ2-7
CASSQETGTGGREQYF
TGCGCCAGCAGCCAAGAGACCGGGACAGGGGGCCGCGAGCAGTACTTC
>-|TRBV12-5|-|TRBJ2-2
CASGLVGDTGELFF
TGTGCTAGTGGTTTGGTCGGGGACACCGGGGAGCTGTTTTTT
>-|TRBV12-2|-|TRBJ2-7
CASRLERLGRGHEQYF
TGTGCAAGTCGCTTAGAAAGGCTGGGGAGGGGCCACGAGCAGTACTTC
>-|TRBV4-3|-|TRBJ2-1
CASSQDPLSDEQFF
TGCGCCAGCAGCCAAGATCCCCTGTCTGATGAGCAGTTCTTC
>-|TRBV5-1|-|TRBJ1-2
CASSLQGGYGYTF
TGCGCCAGCAGCTTACAGGGCGGCTATGGCTACACCTTC
>-|TRBV5-1|-|TRBJ2-2
CASRAPPGGELFF
TGCGCCAGCCGCGCGCCGCCTGGCGGGGAGCTGTTTTTT
>TRBD1|TRBV15|once|TRBJ2-7
CATSRDSLTGTYEQYF
TGTGCCACCAGCAGAGATTCCCTGACAGGGACCTACGAGCAGTACTTC
>-|TRBV5-1|-|TRBJ1-2
CASSPDGRAGYTF
TGCGCCAGCAGCCCGGACGGGAGGGCTGGCTACACCTTC
>-|TRBV14|once|TRBJ2-7
CASSQDLYEQYF
TGTGCCAGCAGCCAAGATCTATACGAGCAGTACTTC
>TRBD1|TRBV2|few|TRBJ1-2
CASSEARDRAGGYTF
TGTGCCAGCAGTGAAGCTAGGGACAGGGCTGGTGGCTACACCTTC
>-|TRBV3-1/TRBV3-2|-|TRBJ2-7
CASSQIRDEQYF
TGTGCCAGCAGCCAAATCAGGGACGAGCAGTACTTC
>-|TRBV18|-|TRBJ1-5
CASSANGNSNQPQHF
TGTGCCAGCTCAGCGAACGGGAATAGCAATCAGCCCCAGCATTTT
>-|TRBV12-3/TRBV12-4|-|TRBJ2-2
CASRGGYTGELFF
TGTGCCAGCAGAGGAGGGTACACCGGGGAGCTGTTTTTT
>-|TRBV5-6|-|TRBJ2-5
CASSLVEGETQYF
TGTGCCAGCAGCTTGGTCGAAGGGGAGACCCAGTACTTC
>-|TRBV7-2|-|TRBJ1-2
CASSLVLAREGAGYTF
TGTGCCAGCAGCTTAGTGCTGGCCAGGGAAGGTGCCGGCTACACCTTC